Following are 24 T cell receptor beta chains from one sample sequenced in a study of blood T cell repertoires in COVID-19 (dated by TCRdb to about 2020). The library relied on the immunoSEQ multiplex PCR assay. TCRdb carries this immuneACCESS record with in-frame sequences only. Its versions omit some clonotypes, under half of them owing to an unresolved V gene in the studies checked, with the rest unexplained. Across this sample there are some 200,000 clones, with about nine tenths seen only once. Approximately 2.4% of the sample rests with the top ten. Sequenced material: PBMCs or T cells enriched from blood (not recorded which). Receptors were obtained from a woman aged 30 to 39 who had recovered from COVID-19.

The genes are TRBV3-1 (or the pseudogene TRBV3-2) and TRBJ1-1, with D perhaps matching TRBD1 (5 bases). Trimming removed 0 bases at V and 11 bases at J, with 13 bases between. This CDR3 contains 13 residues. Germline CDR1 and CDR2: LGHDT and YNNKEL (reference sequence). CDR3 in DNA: TGTGCCAGCAGCCAAGATCGGGGGGGGTACGCTTTCTTT. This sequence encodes CASSQDRGGYAFF.

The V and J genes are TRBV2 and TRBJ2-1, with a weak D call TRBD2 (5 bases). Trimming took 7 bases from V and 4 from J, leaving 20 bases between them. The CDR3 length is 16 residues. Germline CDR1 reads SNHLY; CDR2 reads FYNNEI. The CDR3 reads CASMAYRSQRYNEQFF. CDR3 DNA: TGTGCCAGCATGGCCTATAGGAGTCAGCGGTACAATGAGCAGTTCTTC.

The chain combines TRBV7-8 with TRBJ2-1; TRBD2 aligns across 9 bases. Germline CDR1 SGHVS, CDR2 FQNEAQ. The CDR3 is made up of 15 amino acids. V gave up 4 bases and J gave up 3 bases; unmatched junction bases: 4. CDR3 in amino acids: CASSSPAGGYNEQFF. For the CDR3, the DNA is TGTGCCAGCAGCTCTCCAGCGGGGGGCTACAATGAGCAGTTCTTC.

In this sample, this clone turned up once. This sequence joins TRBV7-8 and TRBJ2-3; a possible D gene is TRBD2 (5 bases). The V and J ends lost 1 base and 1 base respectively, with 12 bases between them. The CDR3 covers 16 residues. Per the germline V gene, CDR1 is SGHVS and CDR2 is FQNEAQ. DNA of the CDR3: TGTGCCAGCAGCTTAGTTGGGTTCGGGGGCACAGATACGCAGTATTTT. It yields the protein CASSLVGFGGTDTQYF.

The CDR3 sequence: CAWQVTPNTGELFF. The CDR3 DNA is TGTGCCTGGCAGGTGACACCTAACACCGGGGAGCTGTTTTTT. The V gene is TRBV30, the J gene TRBJ2-2; D is uncertain. Between the trimmed V and J ends, which lost 5 bases and 2 bases, there was a span of 12 bases. This CDR3 comprises 14 residues. From germline, CDR1 is GTSNPN and CDR2 SVGIG (reference sequence).

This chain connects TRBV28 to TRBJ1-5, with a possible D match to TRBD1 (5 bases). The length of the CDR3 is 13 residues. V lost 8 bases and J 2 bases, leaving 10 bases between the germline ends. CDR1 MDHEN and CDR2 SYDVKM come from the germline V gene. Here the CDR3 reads CASRPGGNQPQHF. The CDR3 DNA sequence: TGTGCCAGCCGCCCGGGGGGCAATCAGCCCCAGCATTTT.

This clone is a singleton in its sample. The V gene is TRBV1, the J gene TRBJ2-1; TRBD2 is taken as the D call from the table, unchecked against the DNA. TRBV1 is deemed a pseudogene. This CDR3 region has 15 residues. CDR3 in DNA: TGCACCAGCAGCCAAGATCGAAGCGGGGTAAATGAGCAGTTCTTC. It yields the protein CTSSQDRSGVNEQFF.

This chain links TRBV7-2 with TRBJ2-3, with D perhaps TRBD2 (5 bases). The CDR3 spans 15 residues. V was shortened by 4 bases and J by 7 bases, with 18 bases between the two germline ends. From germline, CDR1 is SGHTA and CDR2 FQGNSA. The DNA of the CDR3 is TGTGCCAGCAGCTCACAGACTGTTGGCGGGTATACGCAGTATTTT. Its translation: CASSSQTVGGYTQYF. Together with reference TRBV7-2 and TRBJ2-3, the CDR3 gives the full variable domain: GAGVSQSPSNKVTEKGKDVELRCDPISGHTALYWYRQSLGQGLEFLIYFQGNSAPDKSGLPSDRFSAERTGGSVSTLTIQRTQQEDSAVYLCASSSQTVGGYTQYFGPGTRLTVL.

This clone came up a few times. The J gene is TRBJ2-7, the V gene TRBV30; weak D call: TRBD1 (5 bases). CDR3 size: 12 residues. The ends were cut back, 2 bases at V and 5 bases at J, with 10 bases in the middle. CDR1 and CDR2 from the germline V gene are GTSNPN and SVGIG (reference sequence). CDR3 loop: CAWSSTVHEQYF. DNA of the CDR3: TGTGCCTGGAGTTCGACAGTCCACGAGCAGTACTTC.

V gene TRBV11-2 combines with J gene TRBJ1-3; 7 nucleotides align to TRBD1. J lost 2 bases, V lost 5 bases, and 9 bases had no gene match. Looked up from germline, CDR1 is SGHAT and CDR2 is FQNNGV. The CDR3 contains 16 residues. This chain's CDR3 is CASSLMQGGAGNTIYF. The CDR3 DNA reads TGTGCCAGCAGCCTAATGCAGGGGGGAGCTGGAAACACCATATATTTT.

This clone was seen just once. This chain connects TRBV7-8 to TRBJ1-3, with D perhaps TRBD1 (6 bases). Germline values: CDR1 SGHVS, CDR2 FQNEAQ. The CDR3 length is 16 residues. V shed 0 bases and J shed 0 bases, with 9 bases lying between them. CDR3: CASSLAGRGSGNTIYF. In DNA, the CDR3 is TGTGCCAGCAGCTTAGCGGGCAGGGGCTCTGGAAACACCATATATTTT.

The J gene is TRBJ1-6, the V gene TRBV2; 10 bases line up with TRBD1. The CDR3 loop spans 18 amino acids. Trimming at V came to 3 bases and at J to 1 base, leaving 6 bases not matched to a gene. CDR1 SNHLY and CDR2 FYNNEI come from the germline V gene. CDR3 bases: TGTGCCAGCAGTGAGGGACAGGGGTTAGATTCCTATAATTCACCCCTCCACTTT. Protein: CASSEGQGLDSYNSPLHF.

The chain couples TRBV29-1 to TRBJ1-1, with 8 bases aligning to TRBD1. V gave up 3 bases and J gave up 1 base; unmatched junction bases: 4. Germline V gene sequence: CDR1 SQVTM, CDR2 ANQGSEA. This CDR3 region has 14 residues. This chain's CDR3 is CSVEVTGANTEAFF. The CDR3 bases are TGCAGCGTTGAGGTGACAGGGGCGAACACTGAAGCTTTCTTT.

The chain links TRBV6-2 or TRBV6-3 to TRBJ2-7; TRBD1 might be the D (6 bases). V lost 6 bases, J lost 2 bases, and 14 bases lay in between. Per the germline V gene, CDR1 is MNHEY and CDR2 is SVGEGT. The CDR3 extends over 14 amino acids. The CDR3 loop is CASSHGTLTYEQYF. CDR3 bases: TGTGCCAGCAGCCATGGGACACTAACCTACGAGCAGTACTTC.

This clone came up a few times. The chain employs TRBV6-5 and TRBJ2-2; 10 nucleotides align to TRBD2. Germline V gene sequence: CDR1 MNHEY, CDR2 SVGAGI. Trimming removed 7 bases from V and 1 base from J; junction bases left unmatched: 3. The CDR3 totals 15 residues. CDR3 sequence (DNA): TGTGCCAGCACTAGACTAGCGGGGAACACCGGGGAGCTGTTTTTT. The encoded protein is CASTRLAGNTGELFF.

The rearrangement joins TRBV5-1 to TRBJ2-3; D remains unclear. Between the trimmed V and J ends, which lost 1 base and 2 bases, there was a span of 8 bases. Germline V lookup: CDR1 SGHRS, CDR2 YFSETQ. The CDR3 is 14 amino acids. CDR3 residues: CASSLSIVTDTQYF. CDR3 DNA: TGCGCCAGCAGCTTGTCCATAGTCACAGATACGCAGTATTTT.

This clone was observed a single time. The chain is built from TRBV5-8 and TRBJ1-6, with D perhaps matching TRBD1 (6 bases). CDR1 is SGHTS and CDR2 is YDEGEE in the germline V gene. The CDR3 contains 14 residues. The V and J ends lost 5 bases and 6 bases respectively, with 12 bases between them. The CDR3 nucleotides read TGTGCCAGCAGACGGGACACGGTTAATTCACCCCTCCACTTT. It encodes CASRRDTVNSPLHF.

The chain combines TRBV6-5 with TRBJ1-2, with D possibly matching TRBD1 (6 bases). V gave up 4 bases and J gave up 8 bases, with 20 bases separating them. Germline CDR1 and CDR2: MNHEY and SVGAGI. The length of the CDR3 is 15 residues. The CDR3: CASSSPNYGGAGYTF. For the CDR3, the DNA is TGTGCCAGCAGTTCCCCCAATTACGGGGGGGCCGGCTACACCTTC.

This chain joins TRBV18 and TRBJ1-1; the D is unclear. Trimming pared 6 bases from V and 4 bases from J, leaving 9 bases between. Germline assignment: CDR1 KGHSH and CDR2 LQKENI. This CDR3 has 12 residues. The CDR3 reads CASSRVTTEAFF. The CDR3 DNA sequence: TGTGCCAGCTCTCGGGTCACCACTGAAGCTTTCTTT.

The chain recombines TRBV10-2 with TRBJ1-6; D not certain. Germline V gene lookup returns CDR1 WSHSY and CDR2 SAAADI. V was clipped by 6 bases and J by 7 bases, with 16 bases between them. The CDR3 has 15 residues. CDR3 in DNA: TGCGCCAGCAGCCAAACCGGGATAACCAATTCACCCCTCCACTTT. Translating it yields CASSQTGITNSPLHF.

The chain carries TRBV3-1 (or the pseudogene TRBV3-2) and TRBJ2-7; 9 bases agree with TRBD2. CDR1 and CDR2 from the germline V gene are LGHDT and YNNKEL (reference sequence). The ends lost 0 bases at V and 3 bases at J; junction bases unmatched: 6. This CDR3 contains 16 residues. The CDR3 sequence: CASSQEGGSGSYEQYF. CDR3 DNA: TGTGCCAGCAGCCAAGAAGGGGGTAGCGGGAGCTACGAGCAGTACTTC.

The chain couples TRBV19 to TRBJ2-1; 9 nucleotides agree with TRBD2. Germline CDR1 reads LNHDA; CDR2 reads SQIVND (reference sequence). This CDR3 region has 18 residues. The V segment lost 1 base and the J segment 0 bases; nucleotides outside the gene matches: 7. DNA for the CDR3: TGTGCCAGTAGTATAGGGGCCCTACTAGCGGGCTCCTACAATGAGCAGTTCTTC. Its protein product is CASSIGALLAGSYNEQFF.

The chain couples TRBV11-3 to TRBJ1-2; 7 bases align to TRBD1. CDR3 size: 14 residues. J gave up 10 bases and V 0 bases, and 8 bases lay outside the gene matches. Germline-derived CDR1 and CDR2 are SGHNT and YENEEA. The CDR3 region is CASSLDPAGQVYTF. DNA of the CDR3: TGTGCCAGCAGCTTAGACCCCGCTGGACAGGTCTACACCTTC.

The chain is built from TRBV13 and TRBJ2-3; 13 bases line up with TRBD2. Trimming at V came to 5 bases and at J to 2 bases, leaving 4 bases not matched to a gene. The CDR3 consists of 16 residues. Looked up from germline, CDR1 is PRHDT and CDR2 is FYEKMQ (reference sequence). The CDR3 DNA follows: TGTGCCAGCAGCGAGGGACTAGCGGGGAACACAGATACGCAGTATTTT. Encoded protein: CASSEGLAGNTDTQYF.